Following are 10 T cell receptor beta chains from one sample sequenced in a study of regulatory T cells in long-lasting Graves disease. Arm-PCR of CDR3 regions with iRepertoire HTBI primers generated TCR beta libraries. Using its own MiXCR run on the multiplex PCR reads, TCRdb lists one record per CDR3 protein. The repertoire holds hundreds of thousands of distinct CDR3 sequences, 15% to 20% seen once, with about 40% in the top ten. Time point: newly diagnosed GD, antithyroid drugs for less than 3 months. From PBMCs, RNA was extracted and then used to make the TCR library. The sample was peripheral blood mononuclear cells (PBMCs), taken at new diagnosis, from a patient treated with antithyroid drugs. The receptor set was obtained from a female donor with Graves disease.

Turning to this clonotype: This probably arose from a read error, given a far larger clone one base away. This chain joins TRBV2 and TRBJ2-1, with no clear D. The CDR3 runs 15 residues. From germline, CDR1 is SNHLY and CDR2 FYNNEI. Trimming took 5 bases from V and 13 from J, leaving 24 bases between them. The CDR3 here is CASSYSIRMGETQFF. In DNA form, the CDR3 reads TGTGCCAGCAGTTACTCGATCAGGATGGGTGAGACCCAGTTCTTC. The full variable domain, completed using reference TRBV2 and TRBJ2-1, is EPEVTQTPSHQVTQMGQEVILRCVPISNHLYFYWYRQILGQKVEFLVSFYNNEISEKSEIFDDQFSVERPDGSNFTLKIRSTKLEDSAMYFCASSYSIRMGETQFFGPGTRLTVL.

This clonotype has a count of ten or more. The chain couples TRBV14 to TRBJ1-1, with D tentatively TRBD1 (5 bases). Germline loops: CDR1 SGHDN, CDR2 FVKESK. V was cut by 5 bases and J by 0 bases, with 19 bases left in between. CDR3 size: 17 residues. The CDR3 here is CASSSTSGTELNTEAFF. In nucleotides, the CDR3 is TGTGCCAGCAGCTCCACCTCCGGGACCGAATTGAACACTGAAGCTTTCTTT. Full variable domain (rest looked up from reference TRBV14 and TRBJ1-1): EAGVTQFPSHSVIEKGQTVTLRCDPISGHDNLYWYRRVMGKEIKFLLHFVKESKQDESGMPNNRFLAERTGGTYSTLKVQPAELEDSGVYFCASSSTSGTELNTEAFFGQGTRLTVV.

This clonotype was counted ten times or more. The J gene is TRBJ2-1, the V gene TRBV2, with D possibly being TRBD1 or TRBD2 (5 bases each). CDR3 length: 14 amino acids. The ends were cut back, 6 bases at V and 13 bases at J, with 22 bases in the middle. Germline V gives CDR1 SNHLY, CDR2 FYNNEI. This CDR3 reads CASRRQLGTLAQFF. CDR3 nucleotide sequence: TGTGCCAGCAGGCGACAGCTTGGGACCCTAGCCCAGTTCTTC.

On this clonotype itself: A read error likely explains this, since a far larger clone differs by one base. J is TRBJ2-5 and V is TRBV3-1, with 11 bases that match TRBD2. With the DNA end fitting TRBJ2-7 better, the J assignment may be wrong. The CDR3 sequence is 16 residues long. Germline V gene sequence: CDR1 LGHDT, CDR2 YNNKEL (reference sequence). This CDR3 is CPSSQALAGEIYEQYF. As DNA, the CDR3 is TGTCCCAGCAGCCAAGCACTAGCGGGAGAGATCTACGAGCAGTACTTC.

Many counts were recorded for this clonotype. V and J are TRBV10-3 and TRBJ2-3; 11 bases fit TRBD2. After removal of 3 bases from V and 1 base from J, the junction contained 9 bases not matched to a gene. This CDR3 region has 18 residues. Per the germline V gene, CDR1 is ENHRY and CDR2 is SYGVKD. CDR3 loop: CAISDYKGGLAGTDTQYF. The CDR3 DNA follows: TGTGCCATCAGTGACTACAAAGGGGGACTAGCGGGCACAGATACGCAGTATTTT.

This clonotype was seen repeatedly, ten times or more. V is TRBV6-1 and J is TRBJ2-7; 7 nucleotides agree with TRBD2. The CDR3 is 15 amino acids. In germline, CDR1 is MNHNS, CDR2 SASEGT. V was clipped by 4 bases and J by 0 bases; unmatched bases: 6. CDR3 sequence: CASSAAGDPSYEQYF. CDR3 bases: TGTGCCAGCAGTGCCGCGGGAGACCCCTCCTACGAGCAGTACTTC.

This clonotype was recorded many times. This chain connects TRBV29-1 to TRBJ2-3; weak D call: TRBD2 (5 bases). Germline V CDR1 and CDR2: SQVTM, ANQGSEA. CDR3 length equals 14 residues. V lost 4 bases to trimming and J lost 2 bases, with 13 bases between them. For the CDR3, the DNA is TGCAGCGTTGCCCTTGGACTTGTCACAGATACGCAGTATTTT. Encoded protein: CSVALGLVTDTQYF.

This clonotype was counted ten times or more. The chain is built from TRBV3-1 and TRBJ1-2; tentative D call: TRBD1 (5 bases). Per the germline V gene, CDR1 is LGHDT and CDR2 is YNNKEL (reference sequence). The CDR3 runs 14 residues. V was shortened by 4 bases and J by 8 bases, with 17 bases between the two germline ends. The CDR3 region is CASSRHDSPDGYTF. CDR3 nucleotide sequence: TGTGCCAGCAGCCGACACGACAGCCCCGACGGCTACACCTTC. The variable domain in full, completed from reference TRBV3-1 and TRBJ1-2, reads DTAVSQTPKYLVTQMGNDKSIKCEQNLGHDTMYWYKQDSKKFLKIMFSYNNKELIINETVPNRFSPKSPDKAHLNLHINSLELGDSAVYFCASSRHDSPDGYTFGSGTRLTVV.

This clonotype was detected ten times or more. The V and J genes are TRBV28 and TRBJ2-7; the match to TRBD1 covers 10 bases. Germline V gene lookup returns CDR1 MDHEN and CDR2 SYDVKM. Trimming at V came to 4 bases and at J to 7 bases, leaving 10 bases not matched to a gene. The CDR3 length is 15 residues. The CDR3 sequence: CASSSPVGQGWEQYF. The CDR3 DNA follows: TGTGCCAGCAGTTCCCCGGTGGGACAGGGGTGGGAGCAGTACTTC. The complete variable domain, with remaining parts taken from reference TRBV28 and TRBJ2-7, reads DVKVTQSSRYLVKRTGEKVFLECVQDMDHENMFWYRQDPGLGLRLIYFSYDVKMKEKGDIPEGYSVSREKKERFSLILESASTNQTSMYLCASSSPVGQGWEQYFGPGTRLTVT.

This clonotype was picked up a small number of times. With a much larger clone just one base away, this may be a read error. J is TRBJ2-2 and V is TRBV2; possible D gene TRBD2, 5 bases. This CDR3 comprises 15 residues. Germline-derived CDR1 and CDR2 are SNHLY and FYNNEI. CDR3 protein: CAGSFGLSSTGELFF. The CDR3 nucleotides read TGTGCCGGCAGTTTTGGACTCTCCAGTACCGGGGAGCTGTTTTTT.